A selection of T cell receptor beta chains follows, all from one sample in a study of cytomegalovirus exposure and HLA in healthy donors. Using immunoSEQ multiplex PCR, the repertoire was profiled, and TCRdb retains in-frame clones only, with some absent. Of about 140,000 clones in the sample, approximately 84% were seen once. The sample taken for sequencing was PBMCs. These receptors all stem from a man aged 30 to 39 in good health and CMV-seropositive. CDR3s include the opening cysteine and the closing phenylalanine or tryptophan. D genes are given only for firm matches. Clone size, where shown, is once, few, many, or a class for clones that have expanded.

J gene: TRBJ2-1
V gene: TRBV7-6
clone size: -
D gene: -
CDR3 protein: CASSLEEGSHNEQFF
CDR3 DNA: TGTGCCAGCAGCTTAGAAGAGGGTTCCCACAATGAGCAGTTCTTC

J gene: TRBJ1-1
V gene: TRBV10-3
clone size: -
D gene: TRBD1
CDR3 protein: CAIRGTGGGDSTEAFF
CDR3 DNA: TGTGCCATCAGGGGGACAGGGGGAGGTGATTCTACTGAAGCTTTCTTT

J gene: TRBJ2-2
V gene: TRBV4-2
clone size: -
D gene: -
CDR3 protein: CASRGTTNTGELFF
CDR3 DNA: TGTGCCAGCAGGGGGACAACGAACACCGGGGAGCTGTTTTTT

J gene: TRBJ2-1
V gene: TRBV28
clone size: -
D gene: -
CDR3 protein: CASSLLARGSYNEQFF
CDR3 DNA: TGTGCCAGCAGTCTCCTAGCCCGCGGCTCCTACAATGAGCAGTTCTTC

J gene: TRBJ2-7
V gene: TRBV5-6
clone size: -
D gene: -
CDR3 protein: CASSSGPLYEQYF
CDR3 DNA: TGTGCCAGCAGCTCAGGCCCACTCTACGAGCAGTACTTC

J gene: TRBJ2-7
V gene: TRBV5-1
clone size: -
D gene: TRBD2
CDR3 protein: CASSVGLADYLYEQYF
CDR3 DNA: TGCGCCAGCAGCGTCGGACTAGCGGATTATCTATACGAGCAGTACTTC

J gene: TRBJ1-4
V gene: TRBV10-3
clone size: -
D gene: -
CDR3 protein: CAIISVPNEKLFF
CDR3 DNA: TGTGCCATCATCTCCGTCCCTAATGAAAAACTGTTTTTT

J gene: TRBJ1-2
V gene: TRBV6-1
clone size: -
D gene: -
CDR3 protein: CASSGQASGNYGYTF
CDR3 DNA: TGTGCCAGCAGTGGACAGGCCTCCGGGAACTATGGCTACACCTTC

J gene: TRBJ2-7
V gene: TRBV18
clone size: once
D gene: TRBD2
CDR3 protein: CASSPTSATYEQYF
CDR3 DNA: TGTGCCAGCTCACCGACTAGCGCTACCTACGAGCAGTACTTC

J gene: TRBJ1-5
V gene: TRBV7-8
clone size: -
D gene: -
CDR3 protein: CASSQNRVPGNQPQHF
CDR3 DNA: TGTGCCAGCAGCCAAAACAGGGTACCTGGCAATCAGCCCCAGCATTTT

J gene: TRBJ1-4
V gene: TRBV7-9
clone size: -
D gene: TRBD1
CDR3 protein: CASSLAGGEKLFF
CDR3 DNA: TGTGCCAGCAGCTTAGCAGGGGGCGAAAAACTGTTTTTT

J gene: TRBJ2-7
V gene: TRBV28
clone size: -
D gene: TRBD2
CDR3 protein: CASRTGGGNLYEQYF
CDR3 DNA: TGTGCCAGCAGAACGGGAGGTGGGAACCTTTACGAGCAGTACTTC

J gene: TRBJ2-3
V gene: TRBV19
clone size: -
D gene: -
CDR3 protein: CASSIRLAFTDTQYF
CDR3 DNA: TGTGCCAGTAGTATACGTCTAGCGTTCACAGATACGCAGTATTTT

J gene: TRBJ2-5
V gene: TRBV6-9
clone size: -
D gene: TRBD1
CDR3 protein: CASSSWTGEDQETQYF
CDR3 DNA: TGTGCCAGCAGTTCCTGGACAGGGGAAGACCAAGAGACCCAGTACTTC

J gene: TRBJ1-1
V gene: TRBV18
clone size: -
D gene: TRBD1
CDR3 protein: CASSPITGGVGTEAFF
CDR3 DNA: TGTGCCAGCTCACCAATAACAGGGGGCGTCGGCACTGAAGCTTTCTTT

J gene: TRBJ2-7
V gene: TRBV5-6
clone size: few
D gene: TRBD1
CDR3 protein: CASSRGTGGGEQYF
CDR3 DNA: TGTGCCAGCAGCCGAGGGACAGGGGGAGGCGAGCAGTACTTC

J gene: TRBJ1-2
V gene: TRBV4-1
clone size: -
D gene: TRBD1
CDR3 protein: CASSPGQDGRGYTF
CDR3 DNA: TGCGCCAGCAGCCCCGGACAGGATGGCCGCGGCTACACCTTC

J gene: TRBJ2-2
V gene: TRBV7-2
clone size: -
D gene: -
CDR3 protein: CASSSGDTNTGELFF
CDR3 DNA: TGTGCCAGCAGCTCAGGTGATACGAACACCGGGGAGCTGTTTTTT

J gene: TRBJ2-7
V gene: TRBV6-6
clone size: -
D gene: -
CDR3 protein: CAGGTDSSEQYF
CDR3 DNA: TGTGCCGGCGGGACGGATTCCTCCGAGCAGTACTTC

J gene: TRBJ1-4
V gene: TRBV15
clone size: -
D gene: -
CDR3 protein: CATSRVGHRGEKLFF
CDR3 DNA: TGTGCCACCAGCAGAGTAGGCCATCGAGGGGAAAAACTGTTTTTT

J gene: TRBJ2-3
V gene: TRBV7-3
clone size: -
D gene: TRBD2
CDR3 protein: CASSLMGTTTDTQYF
CDR3 DNA: TGTGCCAGCAGCTTAATGGGGACTACCACAGATACGCAGTATTTT

J gene: TRBJ1-5
V gene: TRBV2
clone size: -
D gene: -
CDR3 protein: CASKEISNQPQHF
CDR3 DNA: TGTGCCAGCAAGGAGATTAGCAATCAGCCCCAGCATTTT

J gene: TRBJ2-3
V gene: TRBV6-5
clone size: -
D gene: TRBD2
CDR3 protein: CASRLAGGTTDTQYF
CDR3 DNA: TGTGCCAGCAGGTTAGCGGGGGGGACCACAGATACGCAGTATTTT

J gene: TRBJ2-7
V gene: TRBV2
clone size: few
D gene: TRBD1
CDR3 protein: CASSIGQGAKQYF
CDR3 DNA: TGTGCCAGCAGCATCGGACAGGGGGCTAAGCAGTACTTC

J gene: TRBJ2-2
V gene: TRBV10-2
clone size: -
D gene: -
CDR3 protein: CASSESHRGGELFF
CDR3 DNA: TGCGCCAGCAGTGAGTCCCATCGGGGCGGGGAGCTGTTTTTT

J gene: TRBJ2-2
V gene: TRBV29-1
clone size: -
D gene: -
CDR3 protein: CSVSDRNTGELFF
CDR3 DNA: TGCAGCGTTTCCGACAGAAACACCGGGGAGCTGTTTTTT

J gene: TRBJ1-1
V gene: TRBV28
clone size: -
D gene: -
CDR3 protein: CASSQGGGEAFF
CDR3 DNA: TGTGCCAGCAGTCAAGGGGGGGGTGAAGCTTTCTTT

J gene: TRBJ1-2
V gene: TRBV11-2
clone size: -
D gene: TRBD1
CDR3 protein: CASSLPGGDGYTF
CDR3 DNA: TGTGCCAGCAGCTTACCAGGGGGCGATGGCTACACCTTC

J gene: TRBJ2-7
V gene: TRBV6-5
clone size: -
D gene: TRBD2
CDR3 protein: CASSYPTSGNYEQYF
CDR3 DNA: TGTGCCAGCAGTTACCCGACTAGCGGAAATTACGAGCAGTACTTC

J gene: TRBJ1-2
V gene: TRBV5-8
clone size: -
D gene: -
CDR3 protein: CASSLAQDRPYYGYTF
CDR3 DNA: TGTGCCAGCAGCTTGGCCCAAGACAGGCCTTACTATGGCTACACCTTC

J gene: TRBJ1-2
V gene: TRBV5-1
clone size: -
D gene: -
CDR3 protein: CASSRPGQNYGYTF
CDR3 DNA: TGCGCCAGCAGCCGACCCGGACAGAACTATGGCTACACCTTC

J gene: TRBJ1-1
V gene: TRBV5-6
clone size: -
D gene: TRBD1
CDR3 protein: CASSLERQGSFF
CDR3 DNA: TGTGCCAGCAGCTTGGAGAGACAGGGCTCTTTCTTT

J gene: TRBJ1-3
V gene: TRBV5-6
clone size: -
D gene: TRBD1
CDR3 protein: CASSFRQGGGNTIYF
CDR3 DNA: TGTGCCAGCAGCTTCCGACAGGGCGGCGGAAACACCATATATTTT

J gene: TRBJ2-3
V gene: TRBV27
clone size: -
D gene: TRBD2
CDR3 protein: CASSLLAADSTDTQYF
CDR3 DNA: TGTGCCAGCAGTTTACTAGCGGCAGATTCCACAGATACGCAGTATTTT

J gene: TRBJ1-4
V gene: TRBV5-6
clone size: once
D gene: -
CDR3 protein: CASSLTQGLNEKLFF
CDR3 DNA: TGTGCCAGCAGCTTAACCCAGGGGCTAAATGAAAAACTGTTTTTT

J gene: TRBJ2-3
V gene: TRBV7-3
clone size: -
D gene: -
CDR3 protein: CASSPSGTINTDTQYF
CDR3 DNA: TGTGCCAGCAGCCCGAGCGGGACAATTAACACAGATACGCAGTATTTT

J gene: TRBJ1-2
V gene: TRBV5-6
clone size: few
D gene: -
CDR3 protein: CASSLAPREYGYTF
CDR3 DNA: TGTGCCAGCAGCTTGGCCCCGAGGGAGTATGGCTACACCTTC

J gene: TRBJ2-1
V gene: TRBV6-5
clone size: -
D gene: TRBD2
CDR3 protein: CASRESGSVYNEQFF
CDR3 DNA: TGTGCCAGCAGGGAAAGCGGGAGCGTCTACAATGAGCAGTTCTTC

J gene: TRBJ2-2
V gene: TRBV25-1
clone size: -
D gene: -
CDR3 protein: CASSEYPDTGELFF
CDR3 DNA: TGTGCCAGCAGTGAATACCCGGACACCGGGGAGCTGTTTTTT

J gene: TRBJ2-3
V gene: TRBV6-1
clone size: -
D gene: TRBD1
CDR3 protein: CASRGQGLTDTQYF
CDR3 DNA: TGTGCCAGCAGGGGACAGGGTTTAACAGATACGCAGTATTTT

J gene: TRBJ2-2
V gene: TRBV27
clone size: -
D gene: -
CDR3 protein: CASSPRTDTGELFF
CDR3 DNA: TGTGCCAGCAGTCCTCGGACAGACACCGGGGAGCTGTTTTTT